This passage covers 32 T cell receptor beta chains from one sample sequenced in a study of Ad26.COV2.S vaccination and SARS-CoV-2 variants. Clones were read by immunoSEQ multiplex PCR, and TCRdb kept only the in-frame ones, dropping some. This table holds about 480,000 clones, 87% found once. This sample's treatment: some 20 received Ad26.COV2.S at low or high dose, single or two shots; several received placebo; per-sample allocation not given. After the first vaccine or placebo injection, samples were drawn on day 63. Sequences were derived from peripheral blood, sampled in a trial of Ad26.COV2.S vaccine versus placebo. The source is a person between 18 and 60 years old who received the Ad26.COV2.S COVID-19 vaccine or a placebo.

The chain joins TRBV7-6 to TRBJ2-3; weak D call: TRBD2 (6 bases). V was clipped by 2 bases and J by 6 bases, with 12 bases between them. The germline V gene encodes CDR1 SGHVS and CDR2 FNYEAQ. This CDR3 comprises 14 residues. The CDR3 coding sequence is TGTGCCAGCAGCTTATCTTCGGGAGCGGATACGCAGTATTTT. Its translation: CASSLSSGADTQYF.

In DNA, the CDR3 is TGTGCCAGCAGCAGACAGGGTGTAACCTACGAGCAGTACTTC. Encoded protein: CASSRQGVTYEQYF. The chain couples TRBV6-5 to TRBJ2-7; TRBD1 aligns across 7 bases. The CDR3 is 14 residues long. Germline V gives CDR1 MNHEY, CDR2 SVGAGI. With 6 bases clipped from V and 2 bases from J, the junction kept 7 bases outside the gene matches.

This chain uses TRBV30 with TRBJ2-7; no clear D gene. Germline V CDR1 and CDR2: GTSNPN, SVGIG (reference sequence). The CDR3 contains 12 residues. V was pared by 2 bases and J by 3 bases, with 8 bases between. The CDR3 sequence: CAWSPSFYEQYF. Written as DNA, the CDR3 is TGTGCCTGGAGTCCCTCATTCTACGAGCAGTACTTC.

The chain recombines TRBV10-3 with TRBJ1-6, with 10 bases identical to TRBD1. J was trimmed by 7 bases and V by 6 bases; bases with no gene match: 6. This CDR3 has 15 amino acids. Germline V gene sequence: CDR1 ENHRY, CDR2 SYGVKD. The CDR3 DNA reads as TGTGCCATCAGGCCCGGGACAGGGGTAAATTCACCCCTCCACTTT. This gives the protein CAIRPGTGVNSPLHF.

The chain combines TRBV4-3 with TRBJ2-2; D perhaps matches TRBD2 (5 bases). The CDR3 is made up of 16 amino acids. The ends were cut back, 4 bases at V and 4 bases at J, with 16 bases in the middle. Looked up from germline, CDR1 is LGHNA and CDR2 is YSLEER. The CDR3 DNA reads as TGCGCCAGCAGCCCACGGGCCACTGGAGGCACCGGGGAGCTGTTTTTT. This sequence encodes CASSPRATGGTGELFF.

As to this clone: The junction differs from germline at one of its ends, possibly a read error. The V gene is TRBV6-2 or TRBV6-3, the J gene TRBJ1-2; D gene unclear. The length of the CDR3 is 12 residues. Germline lookup yields CDR1 MNHEY and CDR2 SVGEGT. The CDR3 sequence is CASSHSPYGYTF. The CDR3 coding sequence is TGTGCCAGCAGTCACTCGCCCTATGGCTACACCTTC.

The gene calls are TRBV7-3 and TRBJ1-4, with D possibly TRBD1 on 6 matching bases. The ends were cut back, 4 bases at V and 7 bases at J, with 16 bases in the middle. The CDR3 covers 15 residues. From germline, CDR1 is SGHTA and CDR2 FQGTGA. CDR3 sequence reads: CASSSQGVVGEKLFF. CDR3 DNA: TGTGCCAGCAGCTCACAGGGAGTAGTGGGTGAAAAACTGTTTTTT.

The chain is built from TRBV28 and TRBJ1-1; D gene uncertain. Germline lookup yields CDR1 MDHEN and CDR2 SYDVKM. CDR3 length: 12 residues. Trimming stripped 6 bases from V and 5 bases from J, with 10 bases between. The CDR3 region is CASRPVRTEAFF. CDR3 nucleotides: TGTGCCAGCAGACCTGTAAGGACTGAAGCTTTCTTT.

The genes are TRBV7-6 and TRBJ2-7, with 7 bases lining up with TRBD2. CDR3 size: 15 residues. The V gene end was trimmed by 5 bases and the J gene end by 0 bases; junction bases not matched to a gene: 7. Looked up from germline, CDR1 is SGHVS and CDR2 is FNYEAQ. CDR3 DNA: TGTGCCAGCAGCCTGCCTGGGGGGGTCTCCTACGAGCAGTACTTC. The encoded protein is CASSLPGGVSYEQYF.

This clone came up a few times. This specimen includes other DNA sequences encoding the same CDR3. V is TRBV30 and J is TRBJ1-2; 11 nucleotides align to TRBD1. The germline V gene has CDR1 GTSNPN and CDR2 SVGIG (reference sequence). The length of the CDR3 is 13 residues. The V segment lost 5 bases and the J segment 8 bases; nucleotides outside the gene matches: 7. Here the CDR3 reads CAWGGQGVGGYTF. The DNA of the CDR3 is TGTGCCTGGGGGGGACAGGGGGTTGGCGGCTACACCTTC.

This clone is a singleton in its sample. CDR3 sequence (DNA): TGTGCCACCAGGGAGACAGGGTTGAACACTGAAGCTTTCTTT. It is translated as CATRETGLNTEAFF. The rearrangement links TRBV24-1 to TRBJ1-1; TRBD1 aligns across 7 bases. The CDR3 is 14 residues long. The trim removed 7 bases at V and 0 bases at J, leaving 4 bases unmatched. CDR1 KGHDR and CDR2 SFDVKD come from the germline V gene.

The J gene is TRBJ2-1, the V gene TRBV7-2; 9 nucleotides match TRBD2. Per the germline V gene, CDR1 is SGHTA and CDR2 is FQGNSA. J gave up 4 bases and V 6 bases, and 13 bases lay outside the gene matches. CDR3 length: 17 amino acids. CDR3 loop: CASSLTGREGRYNEQFF. The CDR3 DNA sequence: TGTGCCAGCAGTCTCACTGGGCGGGAGGGCCGGTACAATGAGCAGTTCTTC.

V is TRBV30 and J is TRBJ1-2; D gene ambiguous. V lost 4 bases, J lost 2 bases, and 11 bases lay in between. Germline values: CDR1 GTSNPN, CDR2 SVGIG (reference sequence). The CDR3 contains 13 residues. CDR3 DNA: TGTGCCTGGAAGTTTGGCCGGAACTATGGCTACACCTTC. Translating gives CAWKFGRNYGYTF.

This sequence joins TRBV5-1 and TRBJ1-1; D is unresolved. V lost 0 bases and J lost 7, with 10 bases in between. The CDR3 totals 13 residues. The germline V gene has CDR1 SGHRS and CDR2 YFSETQ. The CDR3 DNA reads as TGCGCCAGCAGCTTGGCCGCGAGGAGTGAAGCTTTCTTT. It translates to CASSLAARSEAFF.

The CDR3 nucleotides are TGTGCCACCTGGGAAACAGGGGGCGCGTACTATGGCTACACCTTC. This codes for CATWETGGAYYGYTF. V and J are TRBV10-3 and TRBJ1-2; 9 bases map to TRBD1. V trimming: 10 bases; J trimming: 3 bases; junction bases outside the gene matches: 12. The CDR3 is 15 amino acids. The germline V gene has CDR1 ENHRY and CDR2 SYGVKD.

This clone was seen a single time. The chain carries TRBV28 and TRBJ2-3; 12 bases agree with TRBD1. The CDR3 sequence is 15 residues long. J was trimmed by 4 bases and V by 5 bases; bases with no gene match: 4. CDR1 MDHEN and CDR2 SYDVKM come from the germline V gene. The CDR3 region is CASSLGQGAADTQYF. Here the CDR3 DNA reads TGTGCCAGCAGTCTGGGACAGGGGGCCGCAGATACGCAGTATTTT.

The CDR3 sequence is CASSSAPDAYEQYF. The CDR3 coding sequence is TGTGCCAGCAGCTCCGCCCCGGACGCTTACGAGCAGTACTTC. V gene TRBV14 combines with J gene TRBJ2-7; D is unresolved. The V end was cut by 5 bases, the J end by 4 bases, with 15 bases between. There are 14 residues in the CDR3. Germline V gives CDR1 SGHDN, CDR2 FVKESK.

The chain employs TRBV5-1 and TRBJ2-7; 11 bases agree with TRBD1. The CDR3 loop spans 15 amino acids. CDR1 and CDR2 from the germline V gene are SGHRS and YFSETQ. V gave up 4 bases and J gave up 3 bases; unmatched junction bases: 6. CDR3 bases: TGCGCCAGCAGCGTGGACAGGGGGCGCAGCTACGAGCAGTACTTC. It codes for CASSVDRGRSYEQYF.

This clone was found a few times. The rearrangement joins TRBV7-8 to TRBJ2-2; D tentatively fits TRBD1 or TRBD2 (5 bases each). V lost 5 bases to trimming and J lost 6 bases, with 19 bases between them. CDR1 is SGHVS, CDR2 FQNEAQ, per germline. The CDR3 sequence is 16 residues long. CDR3 sequence: CASSPEGWGHPGELFF. CDR3 coding DNA: TGTGCCAGCAGCCCCGAGGGGTGGGGTCATCCCGGGGAGCTGTTTTTT. Combining the CDR3 with reference TRBV7-8 and TRBJ2-2 gives the whole variable domain GAGVSQSPRYKVAKRGQDVALRCDPISGHVSLFWYQQALGQGPEFLTYFQNEAQLDKSGLPSDRFFAERPEGSVSTLKIQRTQQEDSAVYLCASSPEGWGHPGELFFGEGSRLTVL.

V is TRBV6-5 and J is TRBJ1-5; D unclear. This CDR3 is built from 12 residues. Germline values: CDR1 MNHEY, CDR2 SVGAGI. Trimming shortened V by 7 bases and J by 9 bases, and 13 bases separated the two germline ends. The CDR3 DNA sequence: TGTGCCAGCAACCCCGGAGTGCGGCCCCAGCATTTT. This encodes CASNPGVRPQHF.

This clone was observed a single time. This sequence joins TRBV15 and TRBJ2-1; D is unclear. The CDR3 consists of 14 residues. Germline assignment: CDR1 LNHNV and CDR2 YYDKDF (reference sequence). Trimming removed 0 bases from V and 7 bases from J, with 10 bases in between. DNA for the CDR3: TGTGCCACCAGCAGAGAAGTTGTCCTGAATGAGCAGTTCTTC. Protein: CATSREVVLNEQFF. Filled out from reference TRBV15 and TRBJ2-1, the complete variable domain reads DAMVIQNPRYQVTQFGKPVTLSCSQTLNHNVMYWYQQKSSQAPKLLFHYYDKDFNNEADTPDNFQSRRPNTSFCFLDIRSPGLGDTAMYLCATSREVVLNEQFFGPGTRLTVL.

CDR3 in amino acids: CASSEPGHTQYF. The CDR3 DNA reads as TGTGCCAGCAGTGAACCAGGCCATACGCAGTATTTT. The rearrangement links TRBV2 to TRBJ2-3; D unclear. V was clipped by 2 bases and J by 7 bases, with 7 bases between them. The CDR3 is 12 residues long. Germline loops: CDR1 SNHLY, CDR2 FYNNEI.

CDR3 residues: CASSDRVGERTDTQYF. The CDR3 nucleotides are TGTGCCAGTAGTGACCGTGTAGGAGAGAGGACAGATACGCAGTATTTT. The rearrangement joins TRBV19 to TRBJ2-3; D remains unclear. Trimming stripped 5 bases from V and 3 bases from J, with 18 bases between. The CDR3 extends over 16 amino acids. Germline loops: CDR1 LNHDA, CDR2 SQIVND (reference sequence).

The V call is TRBV3-1 (or the pseudogene TRBV3-2), the J call TRBJ1-4; D is unclear. In germline, CDR1 is LGHDT, CDR2 YNNKEL (reference sequence). The germline V and J ends were trimmed by 1 base and 7 bases, with 10 bases remaining between them. The CDR3 extends over 14 amino acids. The CDR3 sequence is CASSQVGKGEKLFF. CDR3 in DNA: TGTGCCAGCAGCCAAGTGGGTAAGGGTGAAAAACTGTTTTTT.

The CDR3 DNA is TGTGCCAGCAGCTTGGACCTTACCCCTGAAGCTTTCTTT. This sequence encodes CASSLDLTPEAFF. The chain is built from TRBV5-4 and TRBJ1-1; unclear D gene. CDR3 size: 13 residues. V was clipped by 0 bases and J by 6 bases, with 9 bases between them. CDR1 and CDR2 (germline): SGHNT, YYREEE (reference sequence).

This chain joins TRBV15 and TRBJ2-7; a possible D gene is TRBD2 (5 bases). The V gene lost 0 bases and the J gene lost 2 bases, with 11 bases spanning the gap. CDR3 length: 15 amino acids. In germline, CDR1 is LNHNV, CDR2 YYDKDF (reference sequence). CDR3 DNA: TGTGCCACCAGCAGAGAAAGGTCCGGGACCTACGAGCAGTACTTC. Encoded protein: CATSRERSGTYEQYF. The variable domain in full, with the rest retrieved from reference TRBV15 and TRBJ2-7, is DAMVIQNPRYQVTQFGKPVTLSCSQTLNHNVMYWYQQKSSQAPKLLFHYYDKDFNNEADTPDNFQSRRPNTSFCFLDIRSPGLGDTAMYLCATSRERSGTYEQYFGPGTRLTVT.

The rearrangement uses TRBV19 and TRBJ2-2; TRBD2 might be the D (6 bases). This CDR3 is 16 amino acids long. Trimming took 7 bases from V and 0 from J, leaving 15 bases between them. CDR1 is LNHDA and CDR2 is SQIVND in the germline V gene (reference sequence). The CDR3 is CASTGFGGTNTGELFF. The CDR3 DNA sequence: TGTGCCAGTACGGGGTTTGGGGGGACGAACACCGGGGAGCTGTTTTTT.

This clone was seen ten or more times. V and J are TRBV29-1 and TRBJ1-2, with a tentative D call TRBD1 (6 bases). The V end lost 7 bases, the J end lost 6 bases, and 18 bases lay between the germline ends. This CDR3 is 13 amino acids long. Germline assignment: CDR1 SQVTM and CDR2 ANQGSEA. The CDR3 loop reads CSATDSAIDGYTF. The CDR3 nucleotides are TGCAGCGCGACGGACAGCGCGATCGATGGCTACACCTTC.

The gene calls are TRBV12-3 or TRBV12-4 and TRBJ1-5, with D hard to call. This CDR3 contains 12 residues. V was cut by 1 base and J by 7 bases, with 5 bases left in between. DNA for the CDR3: TGTGCCAGCAGTTTAGACGAACAGCCCCAGCATTTT. Its translation: CASSLDEQPQHF.

The CDR3 protein is CASSLTPRLNTEAFF. CDR3 bases: TGTGCCAGCAGCTTAACCCCGCGGCTGAACACTGAAGCTTTCTTT. V gene TRBV7-8 combines with J gene TRBJ1-1; no clear D. Per the germline V gene, CDR1 is SGHVS and CDR2 is FQNEAQ. The V gene lost 2 bases and the J gene lost 0 bases, with 10 bases spanning the gap. The CDR3 consists of 15 residues.

V and J are TRBV7-2 and TRBJ1-1; D gene ambiguous. Germline V lookup: CDR1 SGHTA, CDR2 FQGNSA. The CDR3 is made up of 13 amino acids. V lost 5 bases and J lost 10, with 17 bases in between. CDR3 region: CASSPSYGLGAFF. Here the CDR3 DNA reads TGTGCCAGCAGCCCATCCTACGGACTCGGAGCTTTCTTT.

The J gene is TRBJ1-5, the V gene TRBV2; the D is unclear. Looked up from germline, CDR1 is SNHLY and CDR2 is FYNNEI. Trimming cost V 6 bases and J 0 bases, with 9 bases left between them. This CDR3 comprises 14 residues. Written as DNA, the CDR3 is TGTGCCAGCAGGGAGACTATTAGCAATCAGCCCCAGCATTTT. Residues: CASRETISNQPQHF. Full variable domain (missing parts from reference TRBV2 and TRBJ1-5): EPEVTQTPSHQVTQMGQEVILRCVPISNHLYFYWYRQILGQKVEFLVSFYNNEISEKSEIFDDQFSVERPDGSNFTLKIRSTKLEDSAMYFCASRETISNQPQHFGDGTRLSIL.